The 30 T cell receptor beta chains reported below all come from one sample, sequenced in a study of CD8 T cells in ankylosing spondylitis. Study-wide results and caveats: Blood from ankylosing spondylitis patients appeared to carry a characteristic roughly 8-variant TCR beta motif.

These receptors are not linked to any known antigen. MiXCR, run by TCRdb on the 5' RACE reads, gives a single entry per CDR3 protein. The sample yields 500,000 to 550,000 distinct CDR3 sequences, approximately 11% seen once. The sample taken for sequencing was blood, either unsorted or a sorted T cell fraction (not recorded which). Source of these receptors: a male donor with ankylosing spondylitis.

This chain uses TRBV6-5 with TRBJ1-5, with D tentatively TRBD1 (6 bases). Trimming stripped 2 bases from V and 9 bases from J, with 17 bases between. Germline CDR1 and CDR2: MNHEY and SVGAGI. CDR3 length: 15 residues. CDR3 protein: CASSYGEGDRPPQHF. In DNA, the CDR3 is TGTGCCAGCAGTTACGGCGAGGGGGATAGACCGCCCCAGCATTTT.

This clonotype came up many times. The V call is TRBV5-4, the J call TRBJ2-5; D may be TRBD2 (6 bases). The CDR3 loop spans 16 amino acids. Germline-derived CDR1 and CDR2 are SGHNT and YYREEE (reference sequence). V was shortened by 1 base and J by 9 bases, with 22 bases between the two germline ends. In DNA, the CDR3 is TGTGCCAGCAGCTTGTTGGAGGGGAGGCCAATCGGGGCCCAGTACTTC. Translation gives CASSLLEGRPIGAQYF.

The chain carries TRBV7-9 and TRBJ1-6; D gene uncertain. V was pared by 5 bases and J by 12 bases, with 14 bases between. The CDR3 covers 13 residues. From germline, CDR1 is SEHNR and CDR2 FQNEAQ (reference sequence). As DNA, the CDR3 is TGTGCCAGCAGCCCCGAAAGGAATGGACCCCTCCACTTT. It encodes CASSPERNGPLHF.

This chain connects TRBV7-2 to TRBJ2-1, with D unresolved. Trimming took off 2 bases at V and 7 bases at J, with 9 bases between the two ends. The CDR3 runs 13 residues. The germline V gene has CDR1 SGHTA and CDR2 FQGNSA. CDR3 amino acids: CASSLLMANEQFF. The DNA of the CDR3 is TGTGCCAGCAGCTTATTGATGGCGAATGAGCAGTTCTTC.

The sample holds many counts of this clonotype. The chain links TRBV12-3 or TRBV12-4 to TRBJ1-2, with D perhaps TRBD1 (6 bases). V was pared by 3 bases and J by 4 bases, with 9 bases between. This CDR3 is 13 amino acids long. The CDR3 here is CASSFEGGYGYTF. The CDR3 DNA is TGTGCCAGCAGTTTTGAGGGGGGCTATGGCTACACCTTC.

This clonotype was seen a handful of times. This CDR3 reads CASSPDRGIQYF. The CDR3 DNA reads as TGCGCCAGCAGCCCCGACAGGGGCATTCAGTACTTC. The genes are TRBV4-1 and TRBJ2-4; 8 nucleotides align to TRBD1. Germline-derived CDR1 and CDR2 are MGHRA and YSYEKL. J was trimmed by 9 bases and V by 4 bases; bases with no gene match: 2. This CDR3 contains 12 residues.

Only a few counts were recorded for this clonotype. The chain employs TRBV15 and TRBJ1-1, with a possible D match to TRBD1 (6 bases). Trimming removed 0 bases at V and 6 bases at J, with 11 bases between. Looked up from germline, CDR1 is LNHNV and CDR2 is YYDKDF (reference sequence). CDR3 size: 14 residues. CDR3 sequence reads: CATSRDGGAPEAFF. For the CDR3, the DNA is TGTGCCACCAGCAGAGATGGGGGGGCACCTGAAGCTTTCTTT. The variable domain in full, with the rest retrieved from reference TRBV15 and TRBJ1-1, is DAMVIQNPRYQVTQFGKPVTLSCSQTLNHNVMYWYQQKSSQAPKLLFHYYDKDFNNEADTPDNFQSRRPNTSFCFLDIRSPGLGDTAMYLCATSRDGGAPEAFFGQGTRLTVV.

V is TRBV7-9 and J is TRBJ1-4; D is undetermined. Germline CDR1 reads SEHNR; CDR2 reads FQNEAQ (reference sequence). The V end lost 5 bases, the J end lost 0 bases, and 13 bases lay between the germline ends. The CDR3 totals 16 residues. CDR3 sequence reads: CASSLLGEATNEKLFF. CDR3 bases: TGTGCCAGCAGCCTACTTGGGGAGGCAACTAATGAAAAACTGTTTTTT.

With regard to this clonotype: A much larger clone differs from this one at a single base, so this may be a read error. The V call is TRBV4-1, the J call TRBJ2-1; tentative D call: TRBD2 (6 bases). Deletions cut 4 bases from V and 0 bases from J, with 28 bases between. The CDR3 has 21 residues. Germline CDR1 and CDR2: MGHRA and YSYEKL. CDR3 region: CASSRGTQLVGRTSSYNEQFF. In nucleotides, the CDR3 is TGCGCCAGCAGCCGGGGCACCCAGCTAGTGGGGAGGACCAGCTCCTACAATGAGCAGTTCTTC.

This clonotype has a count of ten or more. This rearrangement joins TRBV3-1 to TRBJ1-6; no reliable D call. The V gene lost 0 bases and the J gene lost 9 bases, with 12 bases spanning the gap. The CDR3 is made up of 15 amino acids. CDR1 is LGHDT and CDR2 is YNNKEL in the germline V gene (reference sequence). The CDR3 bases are TGTGCCAGCAGCCAAGAGGTCGGGGAGAGTTCACCCCTCCACTTT. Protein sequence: CASSQEVGESSPLHF. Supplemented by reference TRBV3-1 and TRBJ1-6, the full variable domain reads DTAVSQTPKYLVTQMGNDKSIKCEQNLGHDTMYWYKQDSKKFLKIMFSYNNKELIINETVPNRFSPKSPDKAHLNLHINSLELGDSAVYFCASSQEVGESSPLHFGNGTRLTVT.

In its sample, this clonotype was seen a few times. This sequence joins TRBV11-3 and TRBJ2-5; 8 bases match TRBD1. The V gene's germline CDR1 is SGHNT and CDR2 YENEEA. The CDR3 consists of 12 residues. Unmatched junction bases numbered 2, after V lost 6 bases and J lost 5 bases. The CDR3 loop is CASRHRGETQYF. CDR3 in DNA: TGTGCCAGCAGACACAGGGGGGAGACCCAGTACTTC.

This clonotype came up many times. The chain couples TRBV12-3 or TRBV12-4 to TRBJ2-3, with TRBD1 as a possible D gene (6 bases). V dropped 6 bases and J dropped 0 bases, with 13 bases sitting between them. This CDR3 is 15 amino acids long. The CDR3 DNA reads TGTGCCAGCAGGCGGCCGGACAGAAGCACAGATACGCAGTATTTT. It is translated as CASRRPDRSTDTQYF.

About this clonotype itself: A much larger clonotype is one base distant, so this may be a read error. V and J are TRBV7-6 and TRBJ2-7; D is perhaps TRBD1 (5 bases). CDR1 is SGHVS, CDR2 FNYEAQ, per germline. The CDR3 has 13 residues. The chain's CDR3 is CASARQDNGEQCF. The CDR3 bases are TGTGCCAGCGCTAGGCAGGACAATGGCGAGCAGTGCTTC.

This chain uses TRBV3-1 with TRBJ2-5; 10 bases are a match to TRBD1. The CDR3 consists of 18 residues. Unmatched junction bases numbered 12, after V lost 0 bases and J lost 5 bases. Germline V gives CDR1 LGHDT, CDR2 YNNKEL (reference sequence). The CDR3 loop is CASSQDWYETGGEETQYF. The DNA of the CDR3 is TGTGCCAGCAGCCAAGATTGGTATGAGACAGGGGGCGAGGAGACCCAGTACTTC.

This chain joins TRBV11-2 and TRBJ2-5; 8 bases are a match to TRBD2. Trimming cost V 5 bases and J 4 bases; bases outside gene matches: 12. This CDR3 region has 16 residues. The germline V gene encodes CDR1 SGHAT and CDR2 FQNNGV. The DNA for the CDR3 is TGTGCCAGCAGCCCCAGCGGGACTAGGGGAAGAGAGACCCAGTACTTC. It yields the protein CASSPSGTRGRETQYF.

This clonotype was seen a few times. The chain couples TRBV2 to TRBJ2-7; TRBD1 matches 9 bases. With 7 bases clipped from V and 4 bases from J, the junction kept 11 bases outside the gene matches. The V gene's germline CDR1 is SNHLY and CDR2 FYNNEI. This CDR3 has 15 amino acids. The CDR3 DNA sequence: TGTGCCAGCAACGACCCGGGACAGGGTCTGTACGAGCAGTACGTC. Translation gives CASNDPGQGLYEQYV.

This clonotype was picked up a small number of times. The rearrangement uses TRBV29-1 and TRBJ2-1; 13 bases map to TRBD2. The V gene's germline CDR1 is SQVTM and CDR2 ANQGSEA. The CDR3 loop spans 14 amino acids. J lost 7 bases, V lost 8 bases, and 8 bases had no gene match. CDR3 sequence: CSTWTSGRNNEQFF. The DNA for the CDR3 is TGCAGCACGTGGACTAGCGGGAGAAATAATGAGCAGTTCTTC.

The CDR3, as DNA: TGTGCCACCAGCAGAGATAGGACAGGGGCCAACACCGGGGAGCTGTTTTTT. Its protein is CATSRDRTGANTGELFF. This sequence joins TRBV15 and TRBJ2-2; TRBD1 agrees at 9 bases. J gave up 2 bases and V 0 bases, and 4 bases lay outside the gene matches. Germline assignment: CDR1 LNHNV and CDR2 YYDKDF (reference sequence). CDR3 length: 17 amino acids.

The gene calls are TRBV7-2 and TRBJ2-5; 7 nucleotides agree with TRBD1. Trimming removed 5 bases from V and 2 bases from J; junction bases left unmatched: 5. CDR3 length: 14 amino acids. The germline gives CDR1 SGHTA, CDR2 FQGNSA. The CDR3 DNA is TGTGCCAGCAGCCAATGGGACAGACAAGAGACCCAGTACTTC. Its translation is CASSQWDRQETQYF.

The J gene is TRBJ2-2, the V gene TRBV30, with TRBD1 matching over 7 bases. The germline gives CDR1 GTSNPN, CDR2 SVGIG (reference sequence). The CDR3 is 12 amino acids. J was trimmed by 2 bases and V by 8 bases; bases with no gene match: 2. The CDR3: CAGTENTGELFF. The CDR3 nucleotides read TGTGCCGGGACAGAAAACACCGGGGAGCTGTTTTTT.

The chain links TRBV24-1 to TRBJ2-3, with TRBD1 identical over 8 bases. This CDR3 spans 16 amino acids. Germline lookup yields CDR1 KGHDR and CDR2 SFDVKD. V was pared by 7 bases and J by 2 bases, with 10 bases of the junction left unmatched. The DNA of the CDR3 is TGTGCCACCAGCGAGACAGGGGCAAAGGACACAGATACGCAGTATTTT. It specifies CATSETGAKDTDTQYF.

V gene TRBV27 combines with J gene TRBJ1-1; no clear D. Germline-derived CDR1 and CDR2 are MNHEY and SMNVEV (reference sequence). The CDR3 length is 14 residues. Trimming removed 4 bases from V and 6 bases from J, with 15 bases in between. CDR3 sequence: CASSSEVRGAEAFF. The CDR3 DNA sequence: TGTGCCAGCAGTTCAGAGGTACGCGGAGCTGAAGCTTTCTTT.

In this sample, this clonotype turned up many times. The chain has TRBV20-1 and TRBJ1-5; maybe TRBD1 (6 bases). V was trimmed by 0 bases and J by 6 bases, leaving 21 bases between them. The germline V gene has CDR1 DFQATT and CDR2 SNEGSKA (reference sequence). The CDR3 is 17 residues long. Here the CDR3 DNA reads TGCAGTGCTAGAGATCGGGCCAGGGGTGGGGTTGGTCAGCCCCAGCATTTT. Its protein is CSARDRARGGVGQPQHF.

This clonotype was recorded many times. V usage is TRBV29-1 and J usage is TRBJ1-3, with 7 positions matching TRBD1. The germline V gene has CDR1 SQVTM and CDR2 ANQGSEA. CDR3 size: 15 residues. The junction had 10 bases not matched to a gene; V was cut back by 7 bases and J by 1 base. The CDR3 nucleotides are TGCAGCGCTTTAACAGGGGTTGAATCTGGAAACACCATATATTTT. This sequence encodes CSALTGVESGNTIYF.

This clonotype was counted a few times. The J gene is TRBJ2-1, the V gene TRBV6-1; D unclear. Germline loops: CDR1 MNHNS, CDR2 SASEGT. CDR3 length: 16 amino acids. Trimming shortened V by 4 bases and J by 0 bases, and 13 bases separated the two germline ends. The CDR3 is CASSVRGVPSYNEQFF. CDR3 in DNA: TGTGCCAGCAGTGTTAGAGGTGTACCCTCCTACAATGAGCAGTTCTTC.

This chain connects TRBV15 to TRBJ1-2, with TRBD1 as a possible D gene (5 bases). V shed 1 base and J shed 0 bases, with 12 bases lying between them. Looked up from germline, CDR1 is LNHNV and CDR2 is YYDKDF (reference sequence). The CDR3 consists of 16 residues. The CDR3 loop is CATSRAGGSANYGYTF. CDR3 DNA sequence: TGTGCCACCAGCAGAGCCGGGGGTTCAGCTAACTATGGCTACACCTTC.

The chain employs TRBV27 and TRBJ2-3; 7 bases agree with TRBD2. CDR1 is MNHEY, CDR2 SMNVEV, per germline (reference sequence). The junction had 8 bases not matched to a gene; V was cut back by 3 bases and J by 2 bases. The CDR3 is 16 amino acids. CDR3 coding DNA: TGTGCCAGCAGTTTTCTGGGAGGGAGGGCCACAGATACGCAGTATTTT. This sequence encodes CASSFLGGRATDTQYF.

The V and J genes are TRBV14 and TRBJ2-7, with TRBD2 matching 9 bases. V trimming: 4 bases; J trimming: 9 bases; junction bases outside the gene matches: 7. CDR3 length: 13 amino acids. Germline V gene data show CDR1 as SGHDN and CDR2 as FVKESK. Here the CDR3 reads CASSPQELAGQYF. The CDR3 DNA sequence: TGTGCCAGCAGCCCCCAAGAACTAGCGGGGCAGTACTTC.

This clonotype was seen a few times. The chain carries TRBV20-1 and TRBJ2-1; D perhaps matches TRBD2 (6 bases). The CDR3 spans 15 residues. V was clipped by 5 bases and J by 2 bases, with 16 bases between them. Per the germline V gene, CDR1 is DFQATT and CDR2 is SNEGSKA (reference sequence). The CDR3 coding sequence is TGCAGTGCTTCTGACCGACTAGGTCCCTACAATGAGCAGTTCTTC. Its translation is CSASDRLGPYNEQFF.

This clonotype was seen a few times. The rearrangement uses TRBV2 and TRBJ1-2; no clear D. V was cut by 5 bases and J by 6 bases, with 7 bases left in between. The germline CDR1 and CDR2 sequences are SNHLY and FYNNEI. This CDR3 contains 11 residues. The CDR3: CASSPKDGYTF. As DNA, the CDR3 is TGTGCCAGCAGTCCTAAGGATGGCTACACCTTC.